These 8 T cell receptor beta chains were sequenced from one sample in a study of cytomegalovirus exposure and HLA in healthy donors (dated by TCRdb to about 2017). Library prep was done by the immunoSEQ multiplex PCR assay. The multiplex PCR relied on a mix of 60 forward primers for TCR Vbeta segments and 13 reverse primers for TCR Jbeta segments. Entries here come from immuneACCESS through TCRdb and include only in-frame sequences with V and J called. Some clones fail to appear in such tables; in the studies checked, an unresolved V gene covers under half of the shortfall, and the cause of the remainder is unknown. In this sample the table shows around 67,000 clones, roughly 80% of which occur a single time. Roughly 7.4% of the sample lies in the top ten. The sequenced sample consisted of PBMCs. The receptors derive from a woman under 40 in good health and CMV-seropositive.

This chain links TRBV10-2 with TRBJ2-5; D is undetermined. The end of the DNA is better explained by TRBJ2-7, so the J call may be wrong. This CDR3 spans 13 amino acids. Germline V gives CDR1 WSHSY, CDR2 SAAADI. The CDR3 spells CASTPPSSYEQYF. The CDR3 DNA follows: TGCGCCAGCACCCCGCCAAGTTCCTACGAGCAGTACTTC.

The V call is TRBV14, the J call TRBJ2-7; 7 bases agree with TRBD1. The V segment lost 4 bases and the J segment 4 bases; nucleotides outside the gene matches: 7. This CDR3 contains 14 residues. The germline V gene encodes CDR1 SGHDN and CDR2 FVKESK. As DNA, the CDR3 is TGTGCCAGCAGCCCTCTCGGGACAGTATACGAGCAGTACTTC. Amino acid sequence: CASSPLGTVYEQYF.

This chain connects TRBV7-9 to TRBJ2-1, with TRBD2 identical over 7 bases. CDR3 length: 14 residues. Trimming cost V 5 bases and J 7 bases; bases outside gene matches: 8. CDR1 is SEHNR, CDR2 FQNEAQ, per germline (reference sequence). The CDR3 reads CASSPVGGPNEQFF. CDR3 in DNA: TGTGCCAGCAGCCCGGTGGGAGGGCCAAATGAGCAGTTCTTC. The complete variable domain, with remaining parts taken from reference TRBV7-9 and TRBJ2-1, reads DTGVSQNPRHKITKRGQNVTFRCDPISEHNRLYWYRQTLGQGPEFLTYFQNEAQLEKSRLLSDRFSAERPKGSFSTLEIQRTEQGDSAMYLCASSPVGGPNEQFFGPGTRLTVL.

This chain connects TRBV23-1 to TRBJ2-7; possible D gene TRBD1, 5 bases. TRBV23-1 is marked as an open reading frame, function uncertain. This CDR3 spans 14 amino acids. V was clipped by 2 bases and J by 1 base, with 9 bases between them. The CDR3 reads CASSQPDRSYEQYF. The CDR3 coding sequence is TGCGCCAGCAGTCAACCAGACAGATCCTACGAGCAGTACTTC.

The chain joins TRBV28 to TRBJ1-1, with 7 positions matching TRBD1. The germline V gene has CDR1 MDHEN and CDR2 SYDVKM. The CDR3 contains 14 residues. V shed 7 bases and J 0 bases; nucleotides not matched to a gene: 5. CDR3 DNA sequence: TGTGCCAGCATAACAGGGGCGATGAACACTGAAGCTTTCTTT. Amino acid sequence: CASITGAMNTEAFF.

The chain couples TRBV4-3 to TRBJ2-7; D is possibly TRBD1 (6 bases). Trimming pared 2 bases from V and 6 bases from J, leaving 11 bases between. This CDR3 is 13 amino acids long. CDR1 is LGHNA, CDR2 YSLEER, per germline. The CDR3 sequence: CASSQQGSGEQYF. Here the CDR3 DNA reads TGCGCCAGCAGCCAACAGGGGAGTGGCGAGCAGTACTTC.

The CDR3 DNA sequence: TGTGCTGGGGAACCGGGGAAAGCCTCCTACAATGAGCAGTTCTTC. Protein sequence: CAGEPGKASYNEQFF. This chain links TRBV30 with TRBJ2-1; D perhaps matches TRBD2 (5 bases). From germline, CDR1 is GTSNPN and CDR2 SVGIG (reference sequence). The CDR3 length is 15 residues. The full variable domain, with the rest looked up from reference TRBV30 and TRBJ2-1, is SQTIHQWPATLVQPVGSPLSLECTVEGTSNPNLYWYRQAAGRGLQLLFYSVGIGQISSEVPQNLSASRPQDRQFILSSKKLLLSDSGFYLCAGEPGKASYNEQFFGPGTRLTVL.

The chain has TRBV10-3 and TRBJ2-7, with D possibly matching TRBD2 (5 bases). The CDR3 consists of 15 residues. The germline CDR1 and CDR2 sequences are ENHRY and SYGVKD. V lost 1 base and J 6 bases, leaving 16 bases between the germline ends. The CDR3 sequence is CAISEFSSQGSEQYF. CDR3 DNA: TGTGCCATCAGTGAGTTTTCTAGCCAAGGTAGCGAGCAGTACTTC.